This TCR beta chain appears in the sequencing data of a study of T cell responses to AZD1222 COVID-19 vaccine. Study results and limitations: The reported proportion of spike-specific TCRs targeting unmutated variant regions was nearly half.

With regard to this clone: Its specificity is unknown.

CDR3 size: 13 residues. Per the germline V gene, CDR1 is SGDLS and CDR2 is YYNGEE. The ends were cut back, 6 bases at V and 3 bases at J, with 12 bases in the middle. Second-dose intervals of approximately 4 or approximately 12 weeks were pooled. Here immunoSEQ multiplex PCR was the method, and the copy in TCRdb shows in-frame clones only, minus some. The top ten clones hold 1% to 1.5% of a sample with 150,000 or so clones, 92% of them seen once. This TCR derives from an adult who received the AZD1222 COVID-19 vaccine. The sequencing here drew on peripheral blood, taken 28 days after the second AZD1222 dose. The chain employs TRBV9 and TRBJ1-2, with D possibly being TRBD1 (5 bases). The CDR3 DNA follows: TGTGCCAGCAAGCAGGGCGTATACTATGGCTACACCTTC. The encoded protein is CASKQGVYYGYTF.